This TCR beta chain was recorded in a study of blood T cell repertoires in COVID-19. Study-level information: Sample material is recorded as cDNA or gDNA derived from T cells, B-cell-depleted T cells, or PBMCs.

Per germline, CDR1 MNHEY and CDR2 SVGAGI. The CDR3 is 15 amino acids. J lost 2 bases, V lost 11 bases, and 15 bases had no gene match. The assay was immunoSEQ multiplex PCR, and TCRdb's table has in-frame clones only and misses some. The sample records 120,000 or so clones, 88% being singletons. Sequenced material: peripheral blood. The V call is TRBV6-5, the J call TRBJ2-7; TRBD2 matches at 7 bases. The source is a man between 50 and 59 years old with acute or convalescent COVID-19. CDR3 coding DNA: TGTGCCCCCCCTGTCCCAGGGACTACCCCCTACGAGCAGTACTTC. Amino acids: CAPPVPGTTPYEQYF.